There are many counts of the clone carrying this TCR beta chain. One end of the junction varies from germline; a read error may be responsible. The source of the sample is a study of early T cells in non-severe SARS-CoV-2 infection. CDR3 length: 16 amino acids. The germline V gene encodes CDR1 MDHEN and CDR2 SYDVKM. TCRdb passed the 5' RACE reads through MiXCR, listing each CDR3 protein once. Counted here are tens of thousands of distinct CDR3 sequences, less than 8% occurring once; the ten biggest clones make up about 25%. The source of this sequence is an adult who was a healthcare worker with PCR-confirmed SARS-CoV-2 infection or an uninfected control (not recorded which). Sequencing used whole blood, obtained at baseline. The gene calls are TRBV28 and TRBJ1-5; 8 positions agree with TRBD1. CDR3 residues: CASSPTGVSGNHPQHF. Written as DNA, the CDR3 is TGTGCCAGCAGCCCGACAGGGGTTAGTGGCAATCACCCCCAGCATTTT.